This is a list of T cell receptor beta chains from one sample in a study of cytomegalovirus exposure and HLA in healthy donors. The protocol was immunoSEQ multiplex PCR, while the TCRdb copy is restricted to in-frame clones and leaves out a portion. Of some 170,000 clones listed, roughly 80% are singletons. Specimen: PBMCs. Every receptor here comes from a woman between 18 and 29 years old in good health and CMV-seropositive. The CDR3 runs from the conserved cysteine through the conserved F or W. The order of the fields is clone size, D gene, CDR3 length, V gene, J gene, CDR3 DNA, CDR3 protein. A D gene is named only where the DNA matches it firmly. Rows give clone size only sometimes, using once, few, many, or a class for an expanded clone.

.	.	16	TRBV2	TRBJ2-3	TGTGCCAGCAGTGAAGGGTGGGACTCCCGGGCAGATACGCAGTATTTT	CASSEGWDSRADTQYF
.	.	15	TRBV9	TRBJ1-2	TGTGCCAGCAGCGTAGGAAGACAGGCGTCCTATGGCTACACCTTC	CASSVGRQASYGYTF
.	.	15	TRBV19	TRBJ1-3	TGTGCCAGTAGTATACAGATCCAATCTGGAAACACCATATATTTT	CASSIQIQSGNTIYF
few	.	16	TRBV27	TRBJ1-2	TGTGCCAGCAGTTTAATCGGGGGGGCCGTAGACTATGGCTACACCTTC	CASSLIGGAVDYGYTF
.	.	13	TRBV13	TRBJ2-7	TGTGCCAGCAGCTTAGGGGTTTCCTACGAGCAGTACTTC	CASSLGVSYEQYF
.	.	15	TRBV28	TRBJ2-6	TGTGCCAGCAGTTCGTGGGCCTCTGGGGCCAACGTCCTGACTTTC	CASSSWASGANVLTF
.	TRBD1	13	TRBV6-1	TRBJ2-7	TGTGCCAGCAGTAAAGACAGGGGCCGAGTGCAGTACTTC	CASSKDRGRVQYF
.	.	15	TRBV29-1	TRBJ1-1	TGCAGCGTTCCAAGGGGATTAGCAATGAACACTGAAGCTTTCTTT	CSVPRGLAMNTEAFF
.	TRBD2	14	TRBV11-2	TRBJ2-7	TGTGCCAGCAGCCTTAGCGGGGAACGCCCCCTTCAGTACTTC	CASSLSGERPLQYF
few	TRBD1	13	TRBV30	TRBJ2-7	TGTGCCTGCCTACCAAAGGACAGGGATAAGCAGTACTTC	CACLPKDRDKQYF
.	TRBD2	17	TRBV7-9	TRBJ2-1	TGTGCCAGCAGCCCGTGGGACTACCCTCGTCATTACAATGAGCAGTTCTTC	CASSPWDYPRHYNEQFF
.	TRBD2	19	TRBV28	TRBJ2-1	TGTGCCAGCAGTACCATTAGAGCGGGGGGGCCGGGGTATAGCGATGAGCAGTTCTTC	CASSTIRAGGPGYSDEQFF
.	.	11	TRBV28	TRBJ2-1	TGTGCCTCGGGGGTCCACAATGAGCAGTTCTTC	CASGVHNEQFF
.	TRBD2	15	TRBV7-2	TRBJ2-3	TGTGCCAGCAGCGAACTAGCGGGGGGACGAGGTACGCAGTATTTT	CASSELAGGRGTQYF
.	.	15	TRBV27	TRBJ2-7	TGTGCCAGCAGTCAATACAGGGTAAATGAGTACGAGCAGTACTTC	CASSQYRVNEYEQYF
.	.	11	TRBV5-6	TRBJ1-4	TGTGCCAGCAGCACCCGTGGAGAACTGTTTTTT	CASSTRGELFF
.	TRBD1	14	TRBV5-1	TRBJ1-1	TGCGCCAGCAGCTTGGAACCCCAGGGGGCTGAAGCTTTCTTT	CASSLEPQGAEAFF
.	TRBD1	19	TRBV5-6	TRBJ1-2	TGTGCCAGCAGCTTGGAAGGGACGACCGGGACAGGGGGCAACTATGGCTACACCTTC	CASSLEGTTGTGGNYGYTF
.	TRBD1	15	TRBV18	TRBJ1-5	TGTGCCAGCTCCCGACAGGGATCTATAACAGGGCCCCAGCATTTT	CASSRQGSITGPQHF
.	.	15	TRBV27	TRBJ2-3	TGTGCCAGCAGTTACTCAGGGTCGAGCACAGATACGCAGTATTTT	CASSYSGSSTDTQYF
.	TRBD2	16	TRBV11-2	TRBJ2-7	TGTGCCAGCAGCACCTCTAGCGGGGGCAGCTCCTACGAGCAGTACTTC	CASSTSSGGSSYEQYF
.	TRBD1	16	TRBV25-1	TRBJ1-2	TGTGCCAGCAGTGAAATCTCCGGACAGGCTAACTATGGCTACACCTTC	CASSEISGQANYGYTF
.	.	13	TRBV6-1	TRBJ2-5	TGTGCCAGCACTATATCGGTCGAAGAGACCCAGTACTTC	CASTISVEETQYF
few	TRBD1	16	TRBV7-9	TRBJ1-6	TGTGCCAGCAGCCCTGGGACAGGGGCCTATAATTCACCCCTCCACTTT	CASSPGTGAYNSPLHF
.	TRBD2	16	TRBV7-2	TRBJ2-3	TGTGCCAGCAGCACGATAGCGGGGGGAGGTAGAGATACGCAGTATTTT	CASSTIAGGGRDTQYF
.	.	15	TRBV4-3	TRBJ1-4	TGCGCCAGCAGCCAAGTAGCAGATTATAATGAAAAACTGTTTTTT	CASSQVADYNEKLFF
.	TRBD1	12	TRBV2	TRBJ1-6	TGTGCCAGCAGTACAGGGGGCTCACCCCTCCACTTT	CASSTGGSPLHF
.	TRBD2	16	TRBV5-4	TRBJ2-1	TGTGCCAGCAGCTTGGGTGATAGCGGGGACTACAATGAGCAGTTCTTC	CASSLGDSGDYNEQFF
.	.	16	TRBV6-5	TRBJ2-3	TGTGCCAGCAGTTACCAACCAGGGGGGCGCACAGATACGCAGTATTTT	CASSYQPGGRTDTQYF
.	TRBD2	18	TRBV4-1	TRBJ2-4	TGCGCCAGCAGCCCGGGACTAGCGGGGGGAATAGCCAAAAACATTCAGTACTTC	CASSPGLAGGIAKNIQYF
.	.	15	TRBV30	TRBJ2-7	TGTGCCTGGAGTCGAGACAGGCTCTATACCTACGAGCAGTACTTC	CAWSRDRLYTYEQYF
.	.	13	TRBV6-6	TRBJ2-2	TGTGCCAGCCGGAACAGGGTTACCGGGGAGCTGTTTTTT	CASRNRVTGELFF
.	.	14	TRBV4-2	TRBJ2-5	TGTGCCAGCAGCCCTGGGACTCTTGGGGAGACCCAGTACTTC	CASSPGTLGETQYF
.	TRBD2	12	TRBV10-1	TRBJ2-7	TGCGCCAGCAGCCCGGGGGGTTACGAGCAGTACTTC	CASSPGGYEQYF
few	.	16	TRBV5-6	TRBJ1-3	TGTGCCAGCAGCTTGGGACAGGTCTACTCTGGAAACACCATATATTTT	CASSLGQVYSGNTIYF
.	.	18	TRBV6-1	TRBJ1-5	TGTGCCAGCAGTGAAAAAAGAGGGCAGCTCTTGAGCAATCAGCCCCAGCATTTT	CASSEKRGQLLSNQPQHF
.	TRBD2	16	TRBV9	TRBJ2-2	TGTGCCAGCAGCGCTAGCGGGGGGGCTTACACCGGGGAGCTGTTTTTT	CASSASGGAYTGELFF
.	.	14	TRBV4-2	TRBJ2-3	TGTGCCAGCAGCCAAGGAGAACCCACAGATACGCAGTATTTT	CASSQGEPTDTQYF
.	TRBD2	16	TRBV5-1	TRBJ2-1	TGCGCCAGCAGCTTGACGACTAGCGGGGGGACCAATGAGCAGTTCTTC	CASSLTTSGGTNEQFF
.	.	14	TRBV7-8	TRBJ1-5	TGTGCCAGCAGCTTAGACCAGGGTTCTCAGCCCCAGCATTTT	CASSLDQGSQPQHF
once	.	14	TRBV6-1	TRBJ2-7	TGTGCCAGCAGAGCCAGGGGAGAGGGATACGAGCAGTACTTC	CASRARGEGYEQYF
.	TRBD2	15	TRBV4-1	TRBJ2-3	TGCGCCAGCAGCCAAGACGGCGGGGGGGCAGATACGCAGTATTTT	CASSQDGGGADTQYF
.	.	14	TRBV28	TRBJ1-2	TGTGCCAGCAGTTTAGGGACACGTAACTATGGCTACACCTTC	CASSLGTRNYGYTF
once	TRBD1	16	TRBV4-1	TRBJ2-2	TGCGCCAGCAGCCAGCCTGGGACAGGGGCCACCGGGGAGCTGTTTTTT	CASSQPGTGATGELFF
.	.	14	TRBV5-4	TRBJ1-5	TGTGCCAGCAGCGACGGGGGAAACAATCAGCCCCAGCATTTT	CASSDGGNNQPQHF
once	TRBD1	21	TRBV19	TRBJ1-5	TGTGCCAGTAGTATAGACCTCCGGCCGGGACAGGGGGCATATAGCAATCAGCCCCAGCATTTT	CASSIDLRPGQGAYSNQPQHF
.	.	12	TRBV11-2	TRBJ2-3	TGTGCCAGCAGGCGCTTTGGAGATACGCAGTATTTT	CASRRFGDTQYF
.	TRBD1	16	TRBV7-2	TRBJ1-2	TGTGCCAGCAGCTTAGCGTTAAGTAGGGACAGCTATGGCTACACCTTC	CASSLALSRDSYGYTF
.	.	13	TRBV7-2	TRBJ2-3	TGTGCCAGCGGCCCCTGGGAGACAGATACGCAGTATTTT	CASGPWETDTQYF